These 25 T cell receptor beta chains came from one sample sequenced in a study of blood T cell repertoires in COVID-19. Assay used: immunoSEQ multiplex PCR; TCRdb lists only in-frame clones, some missing. Of 55,000 to 70,000 clones in the sample, about nine tenths were seen once. Sequences were obtained from peripheral blood. The receptors come from a man in his fifties or sixties with acute or convalescent COVID-19.

The CDR3 sequence is CASSQDQDRRGEKLFF. Written as DNA, the CDR3 is TGTGCCAGCAGCCAAGATCAGGACAGGAGGGGTGAAAAACTGTTTTTT. The rearrangement uses TRBV4-2 and TRBJ1-4; the match to TRBD1 covers 7 bases. CDR1 and CDR2 from the germline V gene are LGHNA and YNFKEQ. Losses at the gene ends were 0 bases for V and 7 bases for J; bases not matched to a gene: 8. The CDR3 is made up of 16 amino acids.

The chain couples TRBV14 to TRBJ1-1; TRBD1 is a possible D gene (6 bases). CDR1 is SGHDN, CDR2 FVKESK, per germline. The V end lost 2 bases, the J end lost 11 bases, and 15 bases lay between the germline ends. This CDR3 comprises 13 residues. In nucleotides, the CDR3 is TGTGCCAGCAGCCAATTGGTGGGGGGGCTCGCTTTCTTT. It translates to CASSQLVGGLAFF.

The chain joins TRBV27 to TRBJ2-7; maybe TRBD1 (7 bases). Trimming pared 3 bases from V and 6 bases from J, leaving 15 bases between. This CDR3 region has 14 residues. Per the germline V gene, CDR1 is MNHEY and CDR2 is SMNVEV (reference sequence). For the CDR3, the DNA is TGTGCCAGCAGTTTCGCAGGGGGGACCTCCGAGCAGTACTTC. This sequence encodes CASSFAGGTSEQYF.

The genes are TRBV5-8 and TRBJ2-1, with D tentatively TRBD2 (5 bases). This CDR3 has 15 residues. V was trimmed by 0 bases and J by 4 bases, leaving 11 bases between them. Germline loops: CDR1 SGHTS, CDR2 YDEGEE. The CDR3 reads CASSLERTGYNEQFF. CDR3 nucleotides: TGTGCCAGCAGCTTGGAGCGGACCGGTTACAATGAGCAGTTCTTC.

The rearrangement uses TRBV28 and TRBJ2-3; 9 bases align to TRBD2. Germline loops: CDR1 MDHEN, CDR2 SYDVKM. The V and J ends lost 4 bases and 3 bases, in that order; junction bases with no gene match: 11. The CDR3 is 17 amino acids. The CDR3 DNA sequence: TGTGCCAGCAGTTCCCCCCTCCTCCTAGCGGGAACAGATACGCAGTATTTT. Translation gives CASSSPLLLAGTDTQYF.

This chain connects TRBV6-5 to TRBJ2-7; 12 bases fit TRBD1. After removal of 2 bases from V and 7 bases from J, the junction contained 6 bases not matched to a gene. Germline V lookup: CDR1 MNHEY, CDR2 SVGAGI. The CDR3 runs to 15 residues. CDR3 DNA: TGTGCCAGCAGTTACCAGGGACAGGGGGCCAGTGAGCAGTACTTC. It yields the protein CASSYQGQGASEQYF.

V is TRBV10-3 and J is TRBJ2-3, with 11 bases that match TRBD2. V shed 2 bases, J shed 6 bases, and the junction held 7 bases outside the gene matches. The germline V gene has CDR1 ENHRY and CDR2 SYGVKD. CDR3 length equals 16 residues. Written as DNA, the CDR3 is TGTGCCATCAGTGAGGAGGTGGGGACTAGCGGCGATACGCAGTATTTT. Translated, it gives CAISEEVGTSGDTQYF.

The genes are TRBV24-1 and TRBJ2-5; TRBD2 aligns across 8 bases. Per the germline V gene, CDR1 is KGHDR and CDR2 is SFDVKD. Germline trimming cut 2 bases from V and 5 bases from J; bases unmatched to any gene: 9. This CDR3 has 16 amino acids. The DNA of the CDR3 is TGTGCCACCAGTGATTCGCGGGGGGCCCTCCGGGAGACCCAGTACTTC. It is translated as CATSDSRGALRETQYF.

CDR3 sequence: CASSVATGGVGELFF. CDR3 DNA: TGTGCCAGCAGCGTAGCTACAGGGGGCGTCGGGGAGCTGTTTTTT. V gene TRBV9 combines with J gene TRBJ2-2; 9 bases line up with TRBD1. Germline values: CDR1 SGDLS, CDR2 YYNGEE. The V segment lost 0 bases and the J segment 7 bases; nucleotides outside the gene matches: 4. The CDR3 has 15 residues.

The chain uses TRBV6-2 or TRBV6-3 and TRBJ1-5; D ambiguous. Trimming took 2 bases from V and 4 from J, leaving 9 bases between them. The CDR3 contains 14 residues. Germline V CDR1 and CDR2: MNHEY, SVGEGT. The CDR3 DNA is TGTGCCAGCAGTTACCGAGGGTTTAATCAGCCCCAGCATTTT. It specifies CASSYRGFNQPQHF.

The CDR3 bases are TGCGCCAGCAGCTTGGGGCAAGAGGGTGGCTACACCTTC. Translating it yields CASSLGQEGGYTF. This chain uses TRBV5-1 with TRBJ1-2, with unresolved D. V was pared by 0 bases and J by 7 bases, with 10 bases between. The CDR3 length is 13 residues. In germline, CDR1 is SGHRS, CDR2 YFSETQ.

The chain couples TRBV5-1 to TRBJ2-5; 11 positions agree with TRBD2. Unmatched junction bases numbered 6, after V lost 1 base and J lost 1 base. The CDR3 covers 17 residues. The germline gives CDR1 SGHRS, CDR2 YFSETQ. The CDR3 region has the DNA TGCGCCAGCAGCTTGTACTCCGGGACTAGCGGCCAAGAGACCCAGTACTTC. This gives the protein CASSLYSGTSGQETQYF.

The J gene is TRBJ1-5, the V gene TRBV24-1; D not resolved. From germline, CDR1 is KGHDR and CDR2 SFDVKD. The germline V and J ends were trimmed by 6 bases and 2 bases, with 4 bases remaining between them. The CDR3 has 12 residues. CDR3 in amino acids: CATSSGNQPQHF. The CDR3 DNA is TGTGCCACCAGTTCGGGCAATCAGCCCCAGCATTTT.

The chain employs TRBV4-3 and TRBJ1-2; D uncertain. The CDR3 consists of 14 residues. CDR1 is LGHNA and CDR2 is YSLEER in the germline V gene. V was shortened by 0 bases and J by 4 bases, with 9 bases between the two germline ends. The CDR3 loop reads CASSQDSRTYGYTF. In DNA form, the CDR3 reads TGCGCCAGCAGCCAAGATTCCAGAACCTATGGCTACACCTTC.

This chain links TRBV21-1 with TRBJ1-5; the tabulated D call, TRBD1, remains unverified against the DNA. TRBV21-1 constitutes a pseudogene. CDR3 size: 13 residues. The DNA for the CDR3 is TGTGCCAGCAGCAGAGGGGGAAATCAGCCCCAGCATTTT. This gives the protein CASSRGGNQPQHF.

The chain has TRBV4-3 and TRBJ2-2; TRBD2 aligns across 8 bases. The length of the CDR3 is 16 residues. Per germline, CDR1 LGHNA and CDR2 YSLEER. The V segment lost 6 bases and the J segment 2 bases; nucleotides outside the gene matches: 8. This CDR3 reads CASSPRGLGNTGELFF. CDR3 coding DNA: TGCGCCAGCAGTCCGAGGGGACTAGGTAACACCGGGGAGCTGTTTTTT.

This sequence joins TRBV5-1 and TRBJ2-1; the match to TRBD2 covers 7 bases. The CDR3 totals 17 residues. V was pared by 0 bases and J by 9 bases, with 15 bases of the junction left unmatched. CDR1 is SGHRS, CDR2 YFSETQ, per germline. CDR3 residues: CASSLVPSGLLRGEQFF. The CDR3 DNA reads TGCGCCAGCAGCTTGGTCCCTAGCGGATTGCTCAGAGGTGAGCAGTTCTTC.

J is TRBJ2-7 and V is TRBV3-1 (or the pseudogene TRBV3-2); a weak D match, TRBD1 (6 bases). V was pared by 3 bases and J by 0 bases, with 18 bases between. The germline V gene has CDR1 LGHDT and CDR2 YNNKEL (reference sequence). CDR3 length: 17 residues. CDR3 region: CASSHPPFRDTSYEQYF. CDR3 bases: TGTGCCAGCAGCCACCCTCCCTTTCGGGACACCTCCTACGAGCAGTACTTC.

The chain couples TRBV6-5 to TRBJ2-7; 11 bases agree with TRBD2. The J segment lost 3 bases and the V segment lost 5 bases, leaving 6 bases of the junction unmatched. Germline assignment: CDR1 MNHEY and CDR2 SVGAGI. The CDR3 consists of 15 residues. The chain's CDR3 is CASSPSGLADYEQYF. DNA for the CDR3: TGTGCCAGCAGTCCCTCGGGACTAGCGGACTACGAGCAGTACTTC.

This clone has just one count. The rearrangement links TRBV5-6 to TRBJ1-1; D gene unclear. In germline, CDR1 is SGHDT, CDR2 YYEEEE. This CDR3 region has 15 residues. The V and J ends lost 0 bases and 0 bases respectively, with 9 bases between them. The DNA for the CDR3 is TGTGCCAGCAGCTTGGTTCGGGAGATGAACACTGAAGCTTTCTTT. Translating gives CASSLVREMNTEAFF.

The rearrangement joins TRBV28 to TRBJ1-5; D gene unclear. The V gene's germline CDR1 is MDHEN and CDR2 SYDVKM. This CDR3 is built from 13 residues. Trimming removed 5 bases from V and 0 bases from J, with 5 bases in between. CDR3 DNA: TGTGCCAGCAGTGTCAGTAGCAATCAGCCCCAGCATTTT. Amino acid sequence: CASSVSSNQPQHF.

V is TRBV7-2 and J is TRBJ2-2, with TRBD2 matching over 9 bases. The ends lost 2 bases at V and 5 bases at J; junction bases unmatched: 9. This CDR3 spans 17 amino acids. Germline V CDR1 and CDR2: SGHTA, FQGNSA. CDR3 residues: CASSLWGGRAETGELFF. CDR3 DNA: TGTGCCAGCAGCTTATGGGGCGGGAGGGCCGAAACCGGGGAGCTGTTTTTT.

V gene TRBV28 combines with J gene TRBJ1-2, with 8 bases fitting TRBD1. This CDR3 comprises 16 residues. Germline-derived CDR1 and CDR2 are MDHEN and SYDVKM. V was pared by 7 bases and J by 2 bases, with 12 bases of the junction left unmatched. CDR3 loop: CASTLRGGQGNYGYTF. The CDR3 DNA follows: TGTGCCAGCACCCTTAGAGGCGGACAGGGCAACTATGGCTACACCTTC.

The chain couples TRBV9 to TRBJ1-5; no reliable D call. Germline V CDR1 and CDR2: SGDLS, YYNGEE. CDR3 length: 14 amino acids. With 0 bases removed from V and 4 bases from J, the gap between germline ends came to 8 bases. CDR3 nucleotide sequence: TGTGCCAGCAGCGTAGATGGGAGAAATCAGCCCCAGCATTTT. This translates into CASSVDGRNQPQHF.

The J gene is TRBJ2-5, the V gene TRBV9; D is perhaps TRBD1 (6 bases). This CDR3 is built from 12 residues. CDR1 SGDLS and CDR2 YYNGEE come from the germline V gene. V gave up 3 bases and J gave up 7 bases, with 10 bases separating them. In DNA form, the CDR3 reads TGTGCCAGCAGCGCCCTCAGGGGGACCCAGTACTTC. It translates to CASSALRGTQYF.